This entry lists 19 T cell receptor beta chains sequenced from one sample in a study of identical twins. Each CDR3 protein gets one entry after TCRdb re-called the 5' RACE reads with MiXCR. This table holds approximately 210,000 distinct CDR3 sequences, approximately 5.9% found once. These data also featured in a second study, about T cells expressing NK-cell markers.

Sequenced material: CD8+ T cells sorted from blood. The source is a woman between 18 and 29 years old in good health.

This clonotype showed up just a few times. The chain combines TRBV12-3 or TRBV12-4 with TRBJ2-7, with 9 bases identical to TRBD2. The CDR3 is 14 amino acids. With 0 bases clipped from V and 6 bases from J, the junction kept 3 bases outside the gene matches. The CDR3 loop reads CASSLAGTSTEQYF. The CDR3 region has the DNA TGTGCCAGCAGTTTAGCGGGGACTAGCACCGAGCAGTACTTC.

The J gene is TRBJ2-1, the V gene TRBV9, with 7 bases lining up with TRBD2. The CDR3 consists of 15 residues. Per the germline V gene, CDR1 is SGDLS and CDR2 is YYNGEE. V trimming: 0 bases; J trimming: 12 bases; junction bases outside the gene matches: 12. The CDR3 DNA is TGTGCCAGCAGCGTAGATAGTCTAGCGGAATCAGTGCAGTTCTTC. As protein: CASSVDSLAESVQFF.

Here the CDR3 reads CASSLREGGNEQFF. CDR3 in DNA: TGCGCCAGCAGCTTACGGGAGGGTGGGAATGAGCAGTTCTTC. The chain recombines TRBV5-1 with TRBJ2-1; 8 bases match TRBD2. The V segment lost 2 bases and the J segment 7 bases; nucleotides outside the gene matches: 5. The germline CDR1 and CDR2 sequences are SGHRS and YFSETQ. The CDR3 extends over 14 amino acids.

This chain connects TRBV7-6 to TRBJ2-3; D tentatively fits TRBD1 or TRBD2 (5 bases each). CDR3 length: 15 residues. Germline V CDR1 and CDR2: SGHVS, FNYEAQ. The V gene lost 1 base and the J gene lost 6 bases, with 14 bases spanning the gap. The CDR3 protein is CASSLGSFEGDTQYF. The CDR3 DNA follows: TGTGCCAGCAGCTTAGGGTCTTTTGAGGGGGATACGCAGTATTTT.

This sequence joins TRBV5-3 and TRBJ2-5; D tentatively reads TRBD1 or TRBD2 (5 bases each). TRBV5-3 is an ORF, with its function uncertain. V lost 9 bases to trimming and J lost 4 bases, with 16 bases between them. The CDR3 has 13 residues. CDR3 loop: CAISPGAGETQYF. CDR3 in DNA: TGTGCCATCAGCCCCGGGGCGGGAGAGACCCAGTACTTC.

This chain connects TRBV3-1 to TRBJ2-5; D is undetermined. Deletions cut 0 bases from V and 5 bases from J, with 13 bases between. The length of the CDR3 is 15 residues. Germline loops: CDR1 LGHDT, CDR2 YNNKEL (reference sequence). Here the CDR3 DNA reads TGTGCCAGCAGCCAAGATGGATCAGTACGGGAGACCCAGTACTTC. Its translation: CASSQDGSVRETQYF.

The genes are TRBV2 and TRBJ2-7, with TRBD1 matching 8 bases. The CDR3 has 11 amino acids. Germline CDR1 SNHLY, CDR2 FYNNEI. After removal of 6 bases from V and 11 bases from J, the junction contained 6 bases not matched to a gene. The CDR3 sequence is CASSETGVKYF. The DNA for the CDR3 is TGTGCCAGCAGCGAGACAGGGGTGAAGTACTTC.

This clonotype was picked up many times. The CDR3 DNA sequence: TGTGCCAGCAGTTACGACCGAAGGGATAAAGGGGCTCCCGAAGAGGAGACCCAGTACTTC. It encodes CASSYDRRDKGAPEEETQYF. This rearrangement joins TRBV6-2 or TRBV6-3 to TRBJ2-5; the D gene is possibly TRBD1 (5 bases). Trimming took off 2 bases at V and 5 bases at J, with 30 bases between the two ends. Germline CDR1 and CDR2: MNHEY and SVGEGT. There are 20 residues in the CDR3.

This clonotype was observed a handful of times. The chain combines TRBV6-5 with TRBJ2-7; D not certain. The CDR3 has 13 amino acids. V was trimmed by 2 bases and J by 2 bases, leaving 7 bases between them. Per the germline V gene, CDR1 is MNHEY and CDR2 is SVGAGI. CDR3: CASSYGGPYEQYF. The CDR3 DNA sequence: TGTGCCAGCAGTTACGGCGGTCCCTACGAGCAGTACTTC.

The sample holds many counts of this clonotype. The V and J genes are TRBV9 and TRBJ2-1, with D tentatively TRBD2 (6 bases). Germline V lookup: CDR1 SGDLS, CDR2 YYNGEE. Deletions cut 1 base from V and 5 bases from J, with 10 bases between. The CDR3 spans 14 residues. The CDR3 reads CASSVRGIHNEQFF. CDR3 nucleotide sequence: TGTGCCAGCAGCGTACGCGGGATCCACAATGAGCAGTTCTTC.

This clonotype was counted a few times. The J gene is TRBJ1-2, the V gene TRBV7-9; D remains ambiguous. From germline, CDR1 is SEHNR and CDR2 FQNEAQ (reference sequence). The CDR3 consists of 13 residues. Trimming removed 5 bases at V and 10 bases at J, with 17 bases between. The DNA of the CDR3 is TGTGCCAGCAGCCCAGACTTACCCACCGACTACACCTTC. Translated, it gives CASSPDLPTDYTF.

V and J are TRBV9 and TRBJ2-1, with D perhaps TRBD1 or TRBD2 (5 bases each). The CDR3 sequence is 14 residues long. CDR1 and CDR2 (germline): SGDLS, YYNGEE. Trimming stripped 3 bases from V and 6 bases from J, with 13 bases between. DNA of the CDR3: TGTGCCAGCAGCGGTCCCGGGACCCCCAATGAGCAGTTCTTC. It codes for CASSGPGTPNEQFF. The full variable domain, rest sourced from reference TRBV9 and TRBJ2-1, is DSGVTQTPKHLITATGQRVTLRCSPRSGDLSVYWYQQSLDQGLQFLIQYYNGEERAKGNILERFSAQQFPDLHSELNLSSLELGDSALYFCASSGPGTPNEQFFGPGTRLTVL.

The gene calls are TRBV11-2 and TRBJ2-7; TRBD1 matches 8 bases. Looked up from germline, CDR1 is SGHAT and CDR2 is FQNNGV. The V gene end was trimmed by 5 bases and the J gene end by 5 bases; junction bases not matched to a gene: 14. CDR3 size: 16 residues. The CDR3 is CASSRTRIQGDNEQYF. In DNA, the CDR3 is TGTGCCAGCAGCCGTACGAGGATACAGGGGGACAACGAGCAGTACTTC.

V and J are TRBV5-6 and TRBJ2-7; maybe TRBD1 (6 bases). Deletions cut 1 base from V and 2 bases from J, with 19 bases between. The V gene's germline CDR1 is SGHDT and CDR2 YYEEEE. The CDR3 has 17 amino acids. The CDR3 loop is CASSLRWPTGATYEQYF. CDR3 DNA: TGTGCCAGCAGCTTGAGGTGGCCGACAGGAGCAACCTACGAGCAGTACTTC.

This clonotype occurred many times. The chain joins TRBV27 to TRBJ1-5; 8 bases line up with TRBD1. Germline loops: CDR1 MNHEY, CDR2 SMNVEV (reference sequence). The CDR3 length is 13 residues. V dropped 4 bases and J dropped 7; count of bases not matched to a gene: 3. The CDR3 loop reads CASSSTGAQPQHF. In DNA form, the CDR3 reads TGTGCCAGCAGTTCGACAGGGGCCCAGCCCCAGCATTTT.

A word on this clonotype: A read error is possible here, since a much larger clone lies one base away. The CDR3 does not close with the conserved phenylalanine or tryptophan, likely indicating a read error. J is TRBJ2-1 and V is TRBV27; D possibly corresponds to TRBD1 (5 bases). The V and J ends lost 6 bases and 3 bases respectively, with 15 bases between them. This CDR3 has 15 residues. Germline V gives CDR1 MNHEY, CDR2 SMNVEV (reference sequence). Written as DNA, the CDR3 is TGTGCCAGCAGCCAAATCGGACAACTCTACAATGAGCAGTTCATC. Its translation: CASSQIGQLYNEQFI.

In this sample, this clonotype turned up a few times. Here the CDR3 reads CATSRARGQGNYGYTF. CDR3 DNA: TGTGCCACCAGCAGAGCCCGAGGGCAGGGGAACTATGGCTACACCTTC. This sequence joins TRBV15 and TRBJ1-2, with D tentatively TRBD1 (6 bases). Germline V gene lookup returns CDR1 LNHNV and CDR2 YYDKDF (reference sequence). Trimming left V 1 base short and J 2 bases short, with 14 bases between. CDR3 length: 16 amino acids.

This clonotype was recorded a few times. This chain connects TRBV19 to TRBJ2-7; TRBD1 agrees at 7 bases. V lost 6 bases to trimming and J lost 4 bases; unmatched junction nucleotides: 9. Looked up from germline, CDR1 is LNHDA and CDR2 is SQIVND (reference sequence). This CDR3 has 14 amino acids. CDR3 DNA sequence: TGTGCCAGTAGCGGGGACAGCCGCCTTTACGAGCAGTACTTC. Amino acids: CASSGDSRLYEQYF.

The chain has TRBV15 and TRBJ2-5, with TRBD2 identical over 15 bases. Germline V lookup: CDR1 LNHNV, CDR2 YYDKDF (reference sequence). V was pared by 5 bases and J by 5 bases, with 3 bases of the junction left unmatched. The CDR3 is made up of 15 amino acids. This CDR3 reads CATSGGTSGRETQYF. CDR3 bases: TGTGCCACCAGCGGCGGGACTAGCGGGAGGGAGACCCAGTACTTC.